This TCR beta chain was recovered during a study of control samples from healthy donors and cancer patients. The assay was immunoSEQ multiplex PCR, and TCRdb's table has in-frame clones only and misses some. The sample yields under 150,000 clones, 85% to 90% seen once. The CDR3 has 11 residues. Trimming stripped 4 bases from V and 4 bases from J, with 2 bases between. Germline values: CDR1 LNHDA, CDR2 SQIVND (reference sequence). The sample comprised PBMCs. The receptor was derived from a woman between 45 and 60 years old with colorectal cancer. The chain couples TRBV19 to TRBJ2-1; no firm D call. CDR3 in amino acids: CASSTYNEQFF. The CDR3 DNA reads as TGTGCCAGTAGTACTTACAATGAGCAGTTCTTC.